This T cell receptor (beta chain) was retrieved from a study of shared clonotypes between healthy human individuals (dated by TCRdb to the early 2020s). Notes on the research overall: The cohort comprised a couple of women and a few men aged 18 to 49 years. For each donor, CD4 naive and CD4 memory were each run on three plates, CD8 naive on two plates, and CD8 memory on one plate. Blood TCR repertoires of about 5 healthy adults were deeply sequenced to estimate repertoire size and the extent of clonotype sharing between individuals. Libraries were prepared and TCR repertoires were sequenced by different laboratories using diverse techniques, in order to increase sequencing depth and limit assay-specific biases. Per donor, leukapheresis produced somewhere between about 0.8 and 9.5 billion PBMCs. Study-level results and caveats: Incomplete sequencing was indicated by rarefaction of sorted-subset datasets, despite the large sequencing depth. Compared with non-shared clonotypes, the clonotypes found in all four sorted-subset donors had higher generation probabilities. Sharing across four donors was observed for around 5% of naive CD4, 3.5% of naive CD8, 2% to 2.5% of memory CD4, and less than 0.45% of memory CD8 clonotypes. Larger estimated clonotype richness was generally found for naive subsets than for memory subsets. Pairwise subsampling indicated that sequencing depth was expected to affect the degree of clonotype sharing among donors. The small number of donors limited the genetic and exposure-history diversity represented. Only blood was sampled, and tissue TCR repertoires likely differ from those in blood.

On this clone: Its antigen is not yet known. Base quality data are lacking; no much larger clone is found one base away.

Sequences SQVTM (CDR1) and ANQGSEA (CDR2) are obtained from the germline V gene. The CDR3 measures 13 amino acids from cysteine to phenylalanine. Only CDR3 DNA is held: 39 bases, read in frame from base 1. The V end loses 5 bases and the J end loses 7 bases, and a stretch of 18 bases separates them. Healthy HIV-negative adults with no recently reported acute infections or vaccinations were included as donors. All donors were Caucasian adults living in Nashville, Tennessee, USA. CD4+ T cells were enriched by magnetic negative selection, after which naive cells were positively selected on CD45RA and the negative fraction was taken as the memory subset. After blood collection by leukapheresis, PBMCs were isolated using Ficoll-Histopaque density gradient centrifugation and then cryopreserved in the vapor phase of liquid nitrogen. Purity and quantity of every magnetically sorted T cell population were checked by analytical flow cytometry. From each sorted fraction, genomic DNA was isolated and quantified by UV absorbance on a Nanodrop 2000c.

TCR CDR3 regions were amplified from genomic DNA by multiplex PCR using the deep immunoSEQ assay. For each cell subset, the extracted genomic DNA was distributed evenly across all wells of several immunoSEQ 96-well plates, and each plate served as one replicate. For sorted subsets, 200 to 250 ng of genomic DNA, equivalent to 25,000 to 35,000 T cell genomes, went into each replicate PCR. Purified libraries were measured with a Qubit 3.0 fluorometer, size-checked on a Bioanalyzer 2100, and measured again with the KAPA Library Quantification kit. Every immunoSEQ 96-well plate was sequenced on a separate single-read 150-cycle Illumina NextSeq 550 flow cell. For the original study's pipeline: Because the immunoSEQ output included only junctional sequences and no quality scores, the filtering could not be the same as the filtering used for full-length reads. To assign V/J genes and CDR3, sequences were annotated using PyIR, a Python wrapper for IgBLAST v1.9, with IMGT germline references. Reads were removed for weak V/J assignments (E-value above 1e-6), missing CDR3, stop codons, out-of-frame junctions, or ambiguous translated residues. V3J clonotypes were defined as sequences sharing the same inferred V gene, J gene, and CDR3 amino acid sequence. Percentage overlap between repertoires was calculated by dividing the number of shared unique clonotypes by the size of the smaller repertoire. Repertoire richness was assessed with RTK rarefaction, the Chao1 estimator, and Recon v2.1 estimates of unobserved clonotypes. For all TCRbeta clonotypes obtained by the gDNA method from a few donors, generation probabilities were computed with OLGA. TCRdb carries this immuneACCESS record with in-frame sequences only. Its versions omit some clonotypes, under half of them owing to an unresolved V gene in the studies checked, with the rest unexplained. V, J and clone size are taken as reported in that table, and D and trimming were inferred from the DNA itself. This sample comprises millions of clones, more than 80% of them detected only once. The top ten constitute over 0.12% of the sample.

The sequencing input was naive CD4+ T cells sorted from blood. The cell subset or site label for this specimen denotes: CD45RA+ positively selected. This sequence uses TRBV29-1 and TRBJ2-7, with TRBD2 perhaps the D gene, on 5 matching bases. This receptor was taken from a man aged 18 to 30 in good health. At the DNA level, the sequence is TGCAGCGTTCGCCCGGGCCCCGGGGAAGAGCAGTACTTC. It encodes CSVRPGPGEEQYF.